The 2 T cell receptor beta chains in this list originate from one sample, sequenced in a study of T cell repertoires in cytomegalovirus infection. What these receptors recognize is not known. TCRdb redid the calling of the reads with MiXCR, one entry per CDR3 protein. The sample gives about 340,000 distinct CDR3 sequences, approximately 32% of which show up once; around 20% is in the top ten. The sequenced sample was cultured PBMCs, obtained from culture after CMV antigen stimulation. The receptors were gathered from a human donor in good health (CMV status not recorded). Some clones in this sample may be carry-over from other donors' samples.

This clonotype was seen at least ten times. The V gene is TRBV7-2, the J gene TRBJ1-5; TRBD1 agrees at 7 bases. This CDR3 region has 14 residues. V lost 11 bases and J lost 2; bases outside the gene matches: 9. The germline V gene encodes CDR1 SGHTA and CDR2 FQGNSA. CDR3 sequence: CACATGTGNQPQHF. The CDR3 coding sequence is TGTGCCTGCGCGACCGGGACAGGCAATCAGCCCCAGCATTTT.

The chain recombines TRBV20-1 with TRBJ1-6, with 7 bases identical to TRBD1. CDR3 length equals 17 residues. With 2 bases clipped from V and 2 bases from J, the junction kept 9 bases outside the gene matches. Germline lookup yields CDR1 DFQATT and CDR2 SNEGSKA (reference sequence). In DNA, the CDR3 is TGCAGTGCTAGATCCAGACAGGGTACCACCTATAATTCACCCCTCCACTTT. Translating gives CSARSRQGTTYNSPLHF.